A single T cell receptor (beta chain) is shown here with its context. The antigen is unknown. These data are taken from a study of early stage breast cancer tumors. About the research overall: ER+/PR+/HER2- status applied to about 75% of the 16 invasive breast tumors. Each sample averaged roughly 10-fold read coverage. Overall study findings and caveats: Compared with adjacent normal breast, tumors showed around 2.7-fold denser, more clonal T cells. Comparing each tissue with blood distinguished tumor from normal in about 85% of the 16 patients.

Germline V CDR1 and CDR2: MNHNY, SVGAGI (reference sequence). V lost 2 bases and J lost 8; bases outside the gene matches: 4. This CDR3 is 13 amino acids long. Sequencing used immunoSEQ multiplex PCR; TCRdb keeps in-frame clones, though not all of them. The sample holds about 72,000 clones; roughly 84% are singletons and the top ten take 3.5%. The sample was blood. This chain joins TRBV6-6 and TRBJ2-3, with 7 bases lining up with TRBD2. The origin of this receptor is a person aged 60 to 70 with breast cancer. The CDR3 sequence is CASSYGEGLTQYF. The CDR3 nucleotides read TGTGCCAGCAGTTACGGGGAGGGGCTTACGCAGTATTTT.